This TCR beta chain derives from a study of cytomegalovirus exposure and HLA in healthy donors. Primers for the PCR totalled 60 Vbeta and 13 Jbeta. Sequencing was performed with immunoSEQ multiplex PCR; in TCRdb, only in-frame clones are kept and a portion is missing. This sample's table reports roughly 140,000 clones. The study, taken as a whole, reports: In vitro data verified a few CMV-associated chains as specific for CMV antigens. One later analysis reportedly identified an Asian-associated ancestry cluster that showed fewer N-insertions than the approximately 710-donor mean.

The V and J ends lost 5 bases and 0 bases, in that order; junction bases with no gene match: 1. Germline CDR1 and CDR2: SGHKS and YYEKEE (reference sequence). This CDR3 spans 13 amino acids. Remarks on this clone: Antigen unknown.

The chain carries TRBV5-5 and TRBJ2-5; 7 bases agree with TRBD2. This receptor was taken from a man between 35 and 55 years old in good health and CMV-seronegative. The sample taken for sequencing was PBMCs. CDR3 region: CASSGGDQETQYF. The CDR3 DNA is TGTGCCAGCAGTGGGGGGGACCAAGAGACCCAGTACTTC.